This T cell receptor beta chain was documented in a study of vaccination effects on CD4 cells after COVID-19. Profiling relied on immunoSEQ multiplex PCR, and the TCRdb table lists in-frame clones only, not all of them. The sample has nearly 35,000 clones, roughly 72% seen once. In the ViraFEST assay, antigen-specific CD4+ clonotypes were identified by expansion after peptide-pool stimulation. Having been cultured for less than 13 days, the cells underwent CD4+ T cell isolation. Nucleocapsid antibodies stayed negative before and after vaccination, showing no earlier SARS-CoV-2 infection. Cultivation was performed at two million PBMC per well with around 9.3 IU/ml IL-2 and around 10 ug/ml peptides added. This CDR3 has 13 amino acids. The V gene lost 3 bases and the J gene lost 6 bases, with 12 bases spanning the gap. Germline V gene lookup returns CDR1 ENHRY and CDR2 SYGVKD. On this clone: The antigen remains unidentified.

J is TRBJ2-7 and V is TRBV10-3; the D is unclear. Sequencing was performed on CD4+ T cells from PBMCs cultured with HCoV-OC43 spike peptides, taken before COVID-19 vaccination. Sample subset: HCoV-OC43 spike overlapping peptide pool stimulation. This TCR came from a human donor who received a COVID-19 vaccine. The CDR3, as DNA: TGTGCCATCAGTGATCCCGTTACCGCCGAGCAGTACTTC. Translating it yields CAISDPVTAEQYF.